This passage covers 4 T cell receptor beta chains from one sample sequenced in a study of T cell responses to AZD1222 COVID-19 vaccine. Profiling relied on immunoSEQ multiplex PCR, and the TCRdb table lists in-frame clones only, not all of them. The profile covers some 99,000 clones, with about 90% appearing a single time and around 7.5% taken by the ten largest. Sequenced material: peripheral blood, taken on day 0 of AZD1222 vaccination. The receptors were sampled from an adult in good health.

The chain combines TRBV4-3 with TRBJ1-1, with 7 bases matching TRBD1. The CDR3 extends over 15 amino acids. Germline loops: CDR1 LGHNA, CDR2 YSLEER. Germline trimming cut 1 base from V and 5 bases from J; bases unmatched to any gene: 7. CDR3 in amino acids: CASSQAPGGGTEAFF. CDR3 bases: TGCGCCAGCAGCCAAGCACCAGGGGGTGGTACTGAAGCTTTCTTT.

The chain uses TRBV10-1 and TRBJ1-1, with D possibly matching TRBD1 (5 bases). The length of the CDR3 is 13 residues. Germline V gives CDR1 WNHNN, CDR2 SYGVQD (reference sequence). V was clipped by 8 bases and J by 8 bases, with 18 bases between them. CDR3 residues: CASADRPEGEAFF. The CDR3, as DNA: TGCGCCAGCGCCGACAGACCCGAAGGGGAAGCTTTCTTT.

The chain couples TRBV4-1 to TRBJ2-3; D is undetermined. Per the germline V gene, CDR1 is MGHRA and CDR2 is YSYEKL. The V and J ends lost 1 base and 1 base respectively, with 9 bases between them. The CDR3 runs to 15 residues. The CDR3 sequence is CASSQASARTDTQYF. CDR3 nucleotides: TGCGCCAGCAGCCAAGCGAGCGCACGCACAGATACGCAGTATTTT.

The chain employs TRBV29-1 and TRBJ1-1, with TRBD1 as a possible D gene (5 bases). In germline, CDR1 is SQVTM, CDR2 ANQGSEA. V was trimmed by 6 bases and J by 1 base, leaving 12 bases between them. The CDR3 sequence is 13 residues long. DNA of the CDR3: TGCAGCGTCGCAAGGGGTTGGAACACTGAAGCTTTCTTT. Protein: CSVARGWNTEAFF.